These 27 T cell receptor beta chains came from one sample sequenced in a study of graft-versus-host responses after intestinal transplantation. Data came from immunoSEQ multiplex PCR; TCRdb stores just in-frame clones and leaves some out. The sample yields under 75,000 clones, about nine tenths seen once. Lymphocytes from graft epithelium and lamina propria were isolated. Sequencing used ileum tissue, obtained 350 to 400 days after transplant. The receptors were gathered from a human patient who received an intestinal transplant, so some T cells may come from the graft donor.

This clone was recorded once. The chain links TRBV5-1 to TRBJ2-3, with D tentatively TRBD2 (6 bases). Per germline, CDR1 SGHRS and CDR2 YFSETQ. Trimming cost V 4 bases and J 5 bases, with 20 bases left between them. This CDR3 contains 16 residues. CDR3: CASSASGGGPLDTQYF. In DNA form, the CDR3 reads TGCGCCAGCAGCGCCTCCGGCGGAGGGCCGTTAGATACGCAGTATTTT.

V gene TRBV9 combines with J gene TRBJ1-6; 8 bases fit TRBD1. Trimming took 3 bases from V and 7 from J; bases not matched to a gene: 12. Per the germline V gene, CDR1 is SGDLS and CDR2 is YYNGEE. The CDR3 consists of 17 residues. CDR3 in DNA: TGTGCCAGCAGCGCCCTTTCCTGGACAGGGTTGAATTCACCCCTCCACTTT. Translated, it gives CASSALSWTGLNSPLHF.

The chain joins TRBV7-4 to TRBJ2-1, with 8 positions matching TRBD1. J lost 6 bases, V lost 2 bases, and 0 bases had no gene match. The germline CDR1 and CDR2 sequences are SGHVT and SQSDAQ. The CDR3 is made up of 13 amino acids. The CDR3 nucleotides read TGTGCCAGCAGCTTAACAGGGGGCAATGAGCAGTTCTTC. Amino acid sequence: CASSLTGGNEQFF.

The table lists this clone with a count of one. The chain employs TRBV6-5 and TRBJ2-7; D is possibly TRBD1 or TRBD2 (5 bases each). This CDR3 has 15 amino acids. Germline V gene lookup returns CDR1 MNHEY and CDR2 SVGAGI. Trimming cost V 5 bases and J 1 base, with 15 bases left between them. CDR3: CASSTRQRLSYEQYF. As DNA, the CDR3 is TGTGCCAGCAGTACGAGACAGCGGTTATCCTACGAGCAGTACTTC.

This clone is a singleton in its sample. This chain uses TRBV5-1 with TRBJ1-3; D might be TRBD1 (5 bases). The CDR3 loop spans 17 amino acids. Trimming pared 4 bases from V and 4 bases from J, leaving 21 bases between. Per the germline V gene, CDR1 is SGHRS and CDR2 is YFSETQ. The CDR3 region is CASSVNPLGVVGNTIYF. CDR3 DNA: TGCGCCAGCAGCGTTAATCCACTGGGGGTCGTGGGAAACACCATATATTTT.

This chain joins TRBV10-3 and TRBJ2-7, with 14 bases lining up with TRBD2. V was pared by 5 bases and J by 3 bases, with 12 bases of the junction left unmatched. The CDR3 contains 18 residues. The germline V gene encodes CDR1 ENHRY and CDR2 SYGVKD. The chain's CDR3 is CAISLDRGLAGANYEQYF. CDR3 nucleotide sequence: TGTGCCATCAGTCTGGACAGGGGACTAGCGGGAGCCAACTACGAGCAGTACTTC.

The V gene is TRBV5-6, the J gene TRBJ2-1; D may correspond to TRBD1 or TRBD2 (7 bases each). This CDR3 region has 16 residues. V shed 3 bases and J shed 4 bases, with 17 bases lying between them. Per germline, CDR1 SGHDT and CDR2 YYEEEE. The CDR3 region has the DNA TGTGCCAGCAGCTCCCGACAGGGCGGGGGATACAATGAGCAGTTCTTC. Its protein product is CASSSRQGGGYNEQFF.

This chain's CDR3 is CASSHLLTDEETQYF. CDR3 sequence (DNA): TGTGCCAGCAGCCACCTTTTGACCGACGAAGAGACCCAGTACTTC. The chain has TRBV4-2 and TRBJ2-5; the D is unclear. The CDR3 is 15 residues long. Trimming removed 3 bases from V and 3 bases from J, with 14 bases in between. The germline V gene has CDR1 LGHNA and CDR2 YNFKEQ.

The gene calls are TRBV6-1 and TRBJ1-4; unclear D gene. The CDR3 extends over 14 amino acids. Trimming removed 5 bases at V and 11 bases at J, with 18 bases between. Germline-derived CDR1 and CDR2 are MNHNS and SASEGT. The CDR3: CASSREGRREKLFF. In DNA, the CDR3 is TGTGCCAGCAGTAGGGAAGGGAGAAGGGAGAAACTGTTTTTT.

The chain uses TRBV4-1 and TRBJ2-1; weak D call: TRBD2 (5 bases). The CDR3 has 12 residues. V was cut by 6 bases and J by 7 bases, with 10 bases left in between. Per the germline V gene, CDR1 is MGHRA and CDR2 is YSYEKL. The CDR3 sequence: CASSLGENEQFF. The CDR3 nucleotides read TGCGCCAGCAGTCTCGGGGAAAATGAGCAGTTCTTC.

This clone was picked up a small number of times. This sequence joins TRBV2 and TRBJ1-1, with 8 nucleotides matching TRBD1. In germline, CDR1 is SNHLY, CDR2 FYNNEI. Germline trimming cut 7 bases from V and 3 bases from J; bases unmatched to any gene: 4. The CDR3 has 13 residues. CDR3 in DNA: TGTGCCAGCAATCTGGACAGGGACACTGAAGCTTTCTTT. This sequence encodes CASNLDRDTEAFF. Combining the CDR3 with reference TRBV2 and TRBJ1-1 gives the whole variable domain EPEVTQTPSHQVTQMGQEVILRCVPISNHLYFYWYRQILGQKVEFLVSFYNNEISEKSEIFDDQFSVERPDGSNFTLKIRSTKLEDSAMYFCASNLDRDTEAFFGQGTRLTVV.

The V gene is TRBV6-6, the J gene TRBJ2-7; D ambiguous. Germline V gives CDR1 MNHNY, CDR2 SVGAGI (reference sequence). V was cut by 0 bases and J by 2 bases, with 14 bases left in between. The length of the CDR3 is 16 residues. In nucleotides, the CDR3 is TGTGCCAGCAGTTACTCGAGTATTCAGACCCCCTACGAGCAGTACTTC. It codes for CASSYSSIQTPYEQYF.

The chain employs TRBV9 and TRBJ2-7, with no clear D. This CDR3 contains 9 residues. Trimming took 4 bases from V and 9 from J, leaving 5 bases between them. Germline V CDR1 and CDR2: SGDLS, YYNGEE. Here the CDR3 DNA reads TGTGCCAGCAGCCCAGGGCAGTACTTC. Its protein product is CASSPGQYF. Variable domain in full (rest from reference TRBV9 and TRBJ2-7): DSGVTQTPKHLITATGQRVTLRCSPRSGDLSVYWYQQSLDQGLQFLIQYYNGEERAKGNILERFSAQQFPDLHSELNLSSLELGDSALYFCASSPGQYFGPGTRLTVT.

The J gene is TRBJ2-7, the V gene TRBV10-2, with a weak D call TRBD1 (6 bases). CDR3 length: 14 residues. V lost 7 bases to trimming and J lost 6 bases, with 19 bases between them. Per the germline V gene, CDR1 is WSHSY and CDR2 is SAAADI. CDR3 region: CASTGTRPWVEQYF. The CDR3 DNA follows: TGCGCCAGCACCGGGACACGGCCTTGGGTCGAGCAGTACTTC.

The chain carries TRBV6-6 and TRBJ1-4; 9 bases fit TRBD1. The germline CDR1 and CDR2 sequences are MNHNY and SVGAGI (reference sequence). This CDR3 has 12 amino acids. Trimming removed 10 bases from V and 7 bases from J; junction bases left unmatched: 4. CDR3 in DNA: TGTGCCACCGGGACAGGGAGTGAAAAACTGTTTTTT. Its translation: CATGTGSEKLFF.

V and J are TRBV30 and TRBJ2-5, with 11 bases aligning to TRBD2. V lost 1 base, J lost 4 bases, and 2 bases stayed unmatched. There are 14 residues in the CDR3. Germline V lookup: CDR1 GTSNPN, CDR2 SVGIG (reference sequence). CDR3 loop: CAWSDGLAGETQYF. CDR3 bases: TGTGCCTGGAGTGATGGACTAGCGGGAGAGACCCAGTACTTC.

The chain is built from TRBV15 and TRBJ2-5; 9 nucleotides line up with TRBD2. The length of the CDR3 is 15 residues. Trimming took 0 bases from V and 4 from J; bases not matched to a gene: 3. Germline values: CDR1 LNHNV, CDR2 YYDKDF (reference sequence). DNA of the CDR3: TGTGCCACCAGCAGAGATAGCGGGAGACGAGAGACCCAGTACTTC. This sequence encodes CATSRDSGRRETQYF.

The sample holds one count of this clone. The chain combines TRBV6-5 with TRBJ2-7, with TRBD2 matching over 8 bases. The CDR3 consists of 15 residues. Germline CDR1 reads MNHEY; CDR2 reads SVGAGI. Germline trimming cut 0 bases from V and 2 bases from J; bases unmatched to any gene: 3. The CDR3 coding sequence is TGTGCCAGCAGTTACTCCGGGCGGGGGGCCTACGAGCAGTACTTC. This gives the protein CASSYSGRGAYEQYF.

J is TRBJ1-5 and V is TRBV15, with 7 bases identical to TRBD1. The J segment lost 4 bases and the V segment lost 5 bases, leaving 8 bases of the junction unmatched. Germline V gene sequence: CDR1 LNHNV, CDR2 YYDKDF (reference sequence). The CDR3 is 15 amino acids. The CDR3 sequence: CATSPDRYYNQPQHF. In DNA form, the CDR3 reads TGTGCCACCAGCCCGGACAGGTACTATAATCAGCCCCAGCATTTT.

J is TRBJ1-1 and V is TRBV6-5, with TRBD1 matching over 9 bases. The ends lost 8 bases at V and 0 bases at J; junction bases unmatched: 4. The CDR3 is made up of 14 amino acids. CDR1 and CDR2 (germline): MNHEY, SVGAGI. DNA of the CDR3: TGTGCCAGCGCGACAGGGGGGGTGAACACTGAAGCTTTCTTT. Protein product: CASATGGVNTEAFF.

The gene calls are TRBV9 and TRBJ1-3, with D possibly TRBD1 on 6 matching bases. The CDR3 contains 18 residues. Looked up from germline, CDR1 is SGDLS and CDR2 is YYNGEE. V was cut by 1 base and J by 0 bases, with 17 bases left in between. As DNA, the CDR3 is TGTGCCAGCAGCGTACAGCCGGATACAGGGATCTCTGGAAACACCATATATTTT. Amino acids: CASSVQPDTGISGNTIYF.

This chain joins TRBV6-1 and TRBJ1-2, with D possibly TRBD1 on 6 matching bases. The V and J ends lost 4 bases and 4 bases respectively, with 13 bases between them. Germline loops: CDR1 MNHNS, CDR2 SASEGT. This CDR3 has 14 residues. DNA of the CDR3: TGTGCCAGCAGTGCTCGACAGGACTCCTATGGCTACACCTTC. Its protein product is CASSARQDSYGYTF.

This clone was seen a handful of times. This chain connects TRBV28 to TRBJ1-5; possibly TRBD1 for D (5 bases). Trimming stripped 2 bases from V and 0 bases from J, with 8 bases between. CDR3 length: 15 amino acids. The germline gives CDR1 MDHEN, CDR2 SYDVKM. CDR3 DNA: TGTGCCAGCAGTTTACCTACAGGTAGCAATCAGCCCCAGCATTTT. Its translation: CASSLPTGSNQPQHF.

This clone was seen once. The V gene is TRBV6-1, the J gene TRBJ1-6; D is unresolved. The CDR3 has 13 residues. Germline V gene lookup returns CDR1 MNHNS and CDR2 SASEGT. The V end lost 4 bases, the J end lost 8 bases, and 9 bases lay between the germline ends. In nucleotides, the CDR3 is TGTGCCAGCAGTGTAGTTGGGTATTCACCCCTCCACTTT. Its translation: CASSVVGYSPLHF.

The rearrangement uses TRBV6-1 and TRBJ1-1; maybe TRBD1 (5 bases). CDR1 is MNHNS and CDR2 is SASEGT in the germline V gene. The CDR3 runs to 13 residues. V gave up 5 bases and J gave up 1 base, with 8 bases separating them. DNA for the CDR3: TGTGCCAGCAGTACACAGGAGAACACTGAAGCTTTCTTT. Translated, it gives CASSTQENTEAFF.

The chain uses TRBV5-5 and TRBJ2-7; 9 positions agree with TRBD1. Germline values: CDR1 SGHKS, CDR2 YYEKEE (reference sequence). Trimming removed 3 bases from V and 5 bases from J; junction bases left unmatched: 6. The CDR3 contains 14 residues. The CDR3 protein is CASSSWTGEDEQYF. The CDR3 region has the DNA TGTGCCAGCAGCTCCTGGACAGGGGAGGACGAGCAGTACTTC.

The rearrangement uses TRBV6-5 and TRBJ2-1; 7 positions match TRBD1. The germline V gene encodes CDR1 MNHEY and CDR2 SVGAGI. The V gene end was trimmed by 0 bases and the J gene end by 8 bases; junction bases not matched to a gene: 4. The CDR3 contains 14 residues. The CDR3 DNA reads as TGTGCCAGCAGTTACTCGATAGGGGGCGATGAGCAGTTCTTC. Protein product: CASSYSIGGDEQFF.